These 7 T cell receptor beta chains were sequenced from one sample in a study of early T cells in non-severe SARS-CoV-2 infection. Using its own MiXCR run on the 5' RACE reads, TCRdb lists one record per CDR3 protein. The table lists around 40,000 distinct CDR3 sequences, over 5% of them singletons, with 5.9% in the top ten. Sequencing input: whole blood. The receptors derive from an adult who was a healthcare worker with PCR-confirmed SARS-CoV-2 infection or an uninfected control (not recorded which).

The rearrangement joins TRBV5-7 to TRBJ2-7, with 8 bases lining up with TRBD1. TRBV5-7 is labeled an ORF, and its function is uncertain. The V and J ends lost 4 bases and 1 base, in that order; junction bases with no gene match: 10. CDR3 length equals 16 residues. DNA of the CDR3: TGTGCCAGCAGCGTGGTCGAGACAGGGGAGTCCTACGAGCAGTACTTC. Residues: CASSVVETGESYEQYF.

This clonotype was counted ten times or more. J is TRBJ1-1 and V is TRBV5-1; D gene uncertain. V was trimmed by 4 bases and J by 1 base, leaving 8 bases between them. CDR3 length equals 13 residues. The germline CDR1 and CDR2 sequences are SGHRS and YFSETQ. The CDR3 sequence is CASSPLQNTEAFF. The CDR3 DNA reads as TGCGCCAGCAGCCCCTTACAGAACACTGAAGCTTTCTTT.

V and J are TRBV6-6 and TRBJ1-1, with a weak D call TRBD1 (5 bases). Germline lookup yields CDR1 MNHNY and CDR2 SVGAGI (reference sequence). The CDR3 totals 13 residues. Trimming shortened V by 6 bases and J by 10 bases, and 18 bases separated the two germline ends. CDR3 nucleotide sequence: TGTGCCAGCAGCTTGGGCCCCGGGACGTTAGCTTTCTTT. The encoded protein is CASSLGPGTLAFF.

The chain recombines TRBV7-9 with TRBJ2-7; D not certain. CDR1 and CDR2 from the germline V gene are SEHNR and FQNEAQ (reference sequence). CDR3 length: 14 amino acids. V was pared by 1 base and J by 3 bases, with 10 bases between. Here the CDR3 DNA reads TGTGCCAGCAGCTTAGGACACGCGTTCTACGAGCAGTACTTC. Translating it yields CASSLGHAFYEQYF.

This clonotype was seen many times. The J gene is TRBJ1-1, the V gene TRBV12-3 or TRBV12-4; no definite D call. The CDR3 length is 13 residues. The ends were cut back, 3 bases at V and 3 bases at J, with 8 bases in the middle. The DNA for the CDR3 is TGTGCCAGCAGTTTCTTGAGGTACACTGAAGCTTTCTTT. It yields the protein CASSFLRYTEAFF.

This clonotype appeared a few times. The chain's CDR3 is CASSLAGDTEAFF. CDR3 DNA sequence: TGTGCCAGCAGCTTAGCGGGGGACACTGAAGCTTTCTTT. The chain employs TRBV11-3 and TRBJ1-1, with D perhaps TRBD1 (5 bases). V lost 1 base and J lost 3, with 6 bases in between. CDR3 size: 13 residues. Germline lookup yields CDR1 SGHNT and CDR2 YENEEA.

This clonotype came up a few times. The CDR3 DNA reads as TGTGCCAGCAGGAAGATCGCTGGGGCCAACGTCCTGACTTTC. Translating gives CASRKIAGANVLTF. The J gene is TRBJ2-6, the V gene TRBV11-2; D call uncertain. Germline V gene sequence: CDR1 SGHAT, CDR2 FQNNGV. The CDR3 length is 14 residues. Trimming left V 6 bases short and J 2 bases short, with 8 bases between.